This TCR beta chain appears in the sequencing data of a study of follicular helper T cells after annual influenza vaccination. The method was immunoSEQ multiplex PCR; TCRdb's version includes in-frame clones alone and lacks a portion of them. The data hold approximately 30,000 clones, with about four fifths observed a single time. Time point given: 2014-2015 season, pre-vaccination. The CDR3 is made up of 17 amino acids. After removal of 2 bases from V and 1 base from J, the junction contained 5 bases not matched to a gene. CDR1 and CDR2 from the germline V gene are SGHRS and YFSETQ. The rearrangement uses TRBV5-1 and TRBJ2-2, with TRBD2 identical over 10 bases. The sequence was obtained from an adult who received the influenza vaccine. The material was CXCR5+ CD38- circulating T follicular helper cells from blood, obtained on the day of influenza vaccination. Regarding subset: circulating Tfh, non-naive CD4+CXCR5+PD-1+ (ICOS+CD38+ or ICOS-CD38-). The CDR3 DNA sequence: TGCGCCAGCAGCTTCCATACTAGCGGGAAGAACACCGGGGAGCTGTTTTTT. Residues: CASSFHTSGKNTGELFF.